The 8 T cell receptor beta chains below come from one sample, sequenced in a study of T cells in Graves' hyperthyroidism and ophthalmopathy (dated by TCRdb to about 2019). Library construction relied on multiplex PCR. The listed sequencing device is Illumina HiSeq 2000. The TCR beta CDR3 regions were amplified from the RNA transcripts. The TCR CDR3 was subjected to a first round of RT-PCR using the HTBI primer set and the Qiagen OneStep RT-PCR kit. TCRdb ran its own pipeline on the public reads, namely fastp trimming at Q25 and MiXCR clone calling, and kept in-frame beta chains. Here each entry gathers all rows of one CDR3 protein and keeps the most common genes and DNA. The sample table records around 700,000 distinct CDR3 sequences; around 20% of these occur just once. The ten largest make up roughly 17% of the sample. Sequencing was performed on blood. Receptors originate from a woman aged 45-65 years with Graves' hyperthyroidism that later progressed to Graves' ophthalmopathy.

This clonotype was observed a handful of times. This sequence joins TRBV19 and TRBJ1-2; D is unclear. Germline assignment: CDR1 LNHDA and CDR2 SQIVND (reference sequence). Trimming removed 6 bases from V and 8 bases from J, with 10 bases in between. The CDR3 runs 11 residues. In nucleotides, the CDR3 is TGTGCCAGTAGCAAAGGCTTGGGCTACACCTTC. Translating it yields CASSKGLGYTF.

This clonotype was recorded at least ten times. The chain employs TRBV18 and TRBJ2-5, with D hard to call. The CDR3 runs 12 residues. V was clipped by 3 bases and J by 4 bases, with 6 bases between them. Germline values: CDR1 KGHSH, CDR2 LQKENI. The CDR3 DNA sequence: TGTGCCAGCTCACCCCTGGGAGAGACCCAGTACTTC. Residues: CASSPLGETQYF.

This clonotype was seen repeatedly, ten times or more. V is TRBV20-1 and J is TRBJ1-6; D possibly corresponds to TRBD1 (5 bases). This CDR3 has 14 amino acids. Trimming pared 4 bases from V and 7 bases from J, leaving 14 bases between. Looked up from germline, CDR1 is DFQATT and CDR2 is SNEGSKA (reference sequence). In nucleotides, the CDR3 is TGCAGTGCTATCCGACAGTTGGACAATTCACCCCTCCACTTT. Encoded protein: CSAIRQLDNSPLHF.

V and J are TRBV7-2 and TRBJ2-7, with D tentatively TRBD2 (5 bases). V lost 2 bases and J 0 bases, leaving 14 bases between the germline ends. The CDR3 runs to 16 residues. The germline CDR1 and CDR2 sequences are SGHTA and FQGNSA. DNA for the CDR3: TGTGCCAGCAGCTTAACGGCCTTCGGGAACTCCTACGAGCAGTACTTC. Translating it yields CASSLTAFGNSYEQYF. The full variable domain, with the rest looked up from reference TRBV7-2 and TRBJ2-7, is GAGVSQSPSNKVTEKGKDVELRCDPISGHTALYWYRQSLGQGLEFLIYFQGNSAPDKSGLPSDRFSAERTGGSVSTLTIQRTQQEDSAVYLCASSLTAFGNSYEQYFGPGTRLTVT.

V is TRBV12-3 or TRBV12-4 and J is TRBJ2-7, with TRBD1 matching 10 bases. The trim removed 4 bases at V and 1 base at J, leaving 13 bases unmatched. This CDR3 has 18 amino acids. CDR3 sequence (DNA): TGTGCCAGCAGTTCGCGGACAGGGGGAAGACTAGTTTCCTACGAGCAGTACTTC. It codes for CASSSRTGGRLVSYEQYF.

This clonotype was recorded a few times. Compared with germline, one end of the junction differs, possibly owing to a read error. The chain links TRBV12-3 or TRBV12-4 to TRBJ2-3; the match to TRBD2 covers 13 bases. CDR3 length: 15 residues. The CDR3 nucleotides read TGTGCCGGCAGTTTCACTAGCGGGGGGGCTGATACGCAGTATTTT. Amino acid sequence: CAGSFTSGGADTQYF.

The CDR3 region is CATLSTGKPLDEQYF. Written as DNA, the CDR3 is TGTGCCACCTTAAGTACAGGAAAACCTCTAGACGAGCAGTACTTC. The J gene is TRBJ2-7, the V gene TRBV7-9, with D tentatively TRBD1 (5 bases). The CDR3 has 15 residues. Deletions cut 10 bases from V and 5 bases from J, with 24 bases between. Germline CDR1 is SEHNR and CDR2 is FQNEAQ (reference sequence).

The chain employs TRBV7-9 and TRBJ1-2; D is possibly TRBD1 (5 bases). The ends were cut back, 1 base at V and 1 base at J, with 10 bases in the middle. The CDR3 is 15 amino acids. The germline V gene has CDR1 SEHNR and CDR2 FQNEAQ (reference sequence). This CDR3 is CASSLVQGRNYGYTF. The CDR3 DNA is TGTGCCAGCAGCTTAGTGCAGGGACGTAACTATGGCTACACCTTC. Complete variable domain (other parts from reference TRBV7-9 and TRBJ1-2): DTGVSQNPRHKITKRGQNVTFRCDPISEHNRLYWYRQTLGQGPEFLTYFQNEAQLEKSRLLSDRFSAERPKGSFSTLEIQRTEQGDSAMYLCASSLVQGRNYGYTFGSGTRLTVV.